This T cell receptor (beta chain) was found in a study of cytomegalovirus exposure and HLA in healthy donors. The germline V gene has CDR1 MNHEY and CDR2 SMNVEV (reference sequence). The CDR3 loop spans 17 amino acids. With V trimmed by 6 bases and J by 0 bases, 10 bases remained unmatched. Data came from immunoSEQ multiplex PCR; TCRdb stores just in-frame clones and leaves some out. The sample comprises tens of thousands of clones, 88% of which are singletons, and about 6.7% rests with the top ten. Turning to this clone: Its antigen remains unidentified.

Points from the study as a whole: Confirmation was obtained in vitro that a few CMV-associated chains are specific for CMV antigens.

This TCR derives from a woman younger than 45 in good health and CMV-seronegative. The sequencing input was PBMCs. The chain links TRBV27 to TRBJ2-7, with 11 bases fitting TRBD2. The CDR3 region has the DNA TGTGCCAGCAGCCCAGGACTAGCGGGCTCGAGCTCCTACGAGCAGTACTTC. Translation: CASSPGLAGSSSYEQYF.